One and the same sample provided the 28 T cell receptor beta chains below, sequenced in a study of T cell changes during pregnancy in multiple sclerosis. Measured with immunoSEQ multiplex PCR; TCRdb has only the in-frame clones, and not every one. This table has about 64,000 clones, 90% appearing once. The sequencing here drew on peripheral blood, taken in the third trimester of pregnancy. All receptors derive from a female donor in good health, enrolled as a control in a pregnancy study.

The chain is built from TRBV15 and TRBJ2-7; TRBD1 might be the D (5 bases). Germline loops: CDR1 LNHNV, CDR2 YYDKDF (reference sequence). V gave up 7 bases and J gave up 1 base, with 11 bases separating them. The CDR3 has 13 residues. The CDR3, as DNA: TGTGCCACCATGGTTAAGGGGTCCTACGAGCAGTACTTC. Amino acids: CATMVKGSYEQYF.

CDR3 residues: CASSLGAGLYGYTF. DNA of the CDR3: TGTGCCAGCAGCTTAGGTGCGGGCCTCTATGGCTACACCTTC. The rearrangement joins TRBV7-9 to TRBJ1-2; D call uncertain. CDR3 size: 14 residues. Germline values: CDR1 SEHNR, CDR2 FQNEAQ (reference sequence). Trimming cost V 1 base and J 4 bases, with 10 bases left between them.

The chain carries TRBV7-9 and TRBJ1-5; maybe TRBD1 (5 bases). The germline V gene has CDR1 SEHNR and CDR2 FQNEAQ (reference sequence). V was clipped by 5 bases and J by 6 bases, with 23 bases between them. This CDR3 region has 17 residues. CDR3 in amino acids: CASSDGRDGRRRQPQHF. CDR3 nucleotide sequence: TGTGCCAGCAGCGATGGCCGGGACGGGAGGCGTCGTCAGCCCCAGCATTTT.

CDR3 nucleotides: TGTGCCAGCAGTTCCCGACAGGGGATGGGTAGTAATTCACCCCTCCACTTT. Encoded protein: CASSSRQGMGSNSPLHF. This chain joins TRBV28 and TRBJ1-6; 8 nucleotides match TRBD1. Germline CDR1 reads MDHEN; CDR2 reads SYDVKM. CDR3 length equals 17 residues. V shed 4 bases and J 6 bases; nucleotides not matched to a gene: 11.

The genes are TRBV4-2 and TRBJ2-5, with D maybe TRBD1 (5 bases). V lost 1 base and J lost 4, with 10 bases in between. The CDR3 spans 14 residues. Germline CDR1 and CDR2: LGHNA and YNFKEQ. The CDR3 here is CASSQGQGGETQYF. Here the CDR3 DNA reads TGTGCCAGCAGCCAAGGCCAGGGTGGAGAGACCCAGTACTTC.

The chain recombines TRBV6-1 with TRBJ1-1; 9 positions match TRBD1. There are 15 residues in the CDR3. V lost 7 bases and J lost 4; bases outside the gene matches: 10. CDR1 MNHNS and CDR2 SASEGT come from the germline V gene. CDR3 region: CASTVPLTGGTEAFF. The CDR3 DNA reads TGTGCCAGCACCGTACCGTTGACAGGGGGCACTGAAGCTTTCTTT.

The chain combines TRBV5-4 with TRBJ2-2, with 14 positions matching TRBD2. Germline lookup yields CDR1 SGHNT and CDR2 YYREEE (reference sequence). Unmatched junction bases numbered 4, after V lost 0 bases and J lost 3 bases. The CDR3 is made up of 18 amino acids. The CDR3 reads CASSLAPGLAGDTGELFF. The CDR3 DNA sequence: TGTGCCAGCAGCTTGGCGCCGGGACTAGCGGGAGACACCGGGGAGCTGTTTTTT. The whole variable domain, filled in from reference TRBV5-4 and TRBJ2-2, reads ETGVTQSPTHLIKTRGQQVTLRCSSQSGHNTVSWYQQALGQGPQFIFQYYREEENGRGNFPPRFSGLQFPNYSSELNVNALELDDSALYLCASSLAPGLAGDTGELFFGEGSRLTVL.

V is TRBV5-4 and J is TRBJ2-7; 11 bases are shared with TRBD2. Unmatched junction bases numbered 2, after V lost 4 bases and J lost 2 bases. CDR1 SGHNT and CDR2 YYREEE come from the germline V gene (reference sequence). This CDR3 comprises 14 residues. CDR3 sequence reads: CASSATSGAYEQYF. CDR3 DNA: TGTGCCAGCAGCGCGACTAGCGGGGCCTACGAGCAGTACTTC.

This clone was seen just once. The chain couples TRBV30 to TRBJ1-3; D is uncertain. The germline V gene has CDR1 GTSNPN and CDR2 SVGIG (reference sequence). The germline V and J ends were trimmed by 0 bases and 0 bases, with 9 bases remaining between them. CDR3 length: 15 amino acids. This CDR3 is CAWSVTGFSGNTIYF. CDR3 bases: TGTGCCTGGAGTGTAACGGGGTTCTCTGGAAACACCATATATTTT.

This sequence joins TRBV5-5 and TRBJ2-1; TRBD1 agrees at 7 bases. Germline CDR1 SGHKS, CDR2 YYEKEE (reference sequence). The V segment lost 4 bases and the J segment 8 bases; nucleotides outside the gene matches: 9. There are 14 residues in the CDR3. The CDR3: CASSPSTGSDEQFF. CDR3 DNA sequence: TGTGCCAGCAGCCCCTCGACAGGGAGCGATGAGCAGTTCTTC.

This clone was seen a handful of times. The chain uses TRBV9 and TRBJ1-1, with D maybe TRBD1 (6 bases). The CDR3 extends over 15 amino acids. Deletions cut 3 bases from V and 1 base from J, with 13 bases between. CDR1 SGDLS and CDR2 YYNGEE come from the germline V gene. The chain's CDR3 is CASSENQGTNTEAFF. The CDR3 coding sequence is TGTGCCAGCAGCGAAAACCAGGGGACGAACACTGAAGCTTTCTTT.

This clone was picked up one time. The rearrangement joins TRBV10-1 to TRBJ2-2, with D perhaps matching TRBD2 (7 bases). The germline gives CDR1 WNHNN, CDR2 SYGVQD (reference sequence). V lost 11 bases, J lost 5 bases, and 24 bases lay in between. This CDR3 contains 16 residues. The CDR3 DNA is TGCGCCGTAGCCCTCCTAGCGGAGGGGGGAACCGGGGAGCTGTTTTTT. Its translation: CAVALLAEGGTGELFF.

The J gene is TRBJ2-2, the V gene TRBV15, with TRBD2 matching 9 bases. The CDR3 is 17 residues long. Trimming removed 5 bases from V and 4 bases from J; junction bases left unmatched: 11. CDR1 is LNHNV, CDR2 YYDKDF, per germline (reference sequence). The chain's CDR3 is CATSGVAGVYGTGELFF. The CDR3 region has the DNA TGTGCCACCAGCGGAGTAGCGGGAGTATACGGCACCGGGGAGCTGTTTTTT. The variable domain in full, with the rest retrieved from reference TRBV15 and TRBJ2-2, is DAMVIQNPRYQVTQFGKPVTLSCSQTLNHNVMYWYQQKSSQAPKLLFHYYDKDFNNEADTPDNFQSRRPNTSFCFLDIRSPGLGDTAMYLCATSGVAGVYGTGELFFGEGSRLTVL.

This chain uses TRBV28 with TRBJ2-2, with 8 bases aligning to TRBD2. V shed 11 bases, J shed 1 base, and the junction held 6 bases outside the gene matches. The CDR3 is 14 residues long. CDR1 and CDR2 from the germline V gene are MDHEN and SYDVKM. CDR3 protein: CALLADGNTGELFF. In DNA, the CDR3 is TGTGCCCTACTAGCGGATGGGAACACCGGGGAGCTGTTTTTT.

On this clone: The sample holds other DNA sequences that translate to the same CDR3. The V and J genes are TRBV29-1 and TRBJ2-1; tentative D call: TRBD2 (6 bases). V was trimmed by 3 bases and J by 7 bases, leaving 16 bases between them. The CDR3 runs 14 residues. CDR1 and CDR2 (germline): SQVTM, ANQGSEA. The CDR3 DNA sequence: TGCAGCGTTGACCCCGGGGGAGCCATTAATGAGCAGTTCTTC. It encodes CSVDPGGAINEQFF.

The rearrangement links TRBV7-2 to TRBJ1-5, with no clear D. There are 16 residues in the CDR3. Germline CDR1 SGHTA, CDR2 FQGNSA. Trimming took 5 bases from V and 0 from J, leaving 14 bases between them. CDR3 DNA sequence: TGTGCCAGCAGCCCCCCCGGGGTACCTAGCAATCAGCCCCAGCATTTT. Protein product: CASSPPGVPSNQPQHF.

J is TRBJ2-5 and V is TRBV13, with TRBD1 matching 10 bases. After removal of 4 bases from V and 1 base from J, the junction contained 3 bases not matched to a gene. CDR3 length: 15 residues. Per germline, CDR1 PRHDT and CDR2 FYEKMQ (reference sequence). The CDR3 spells CASSSWTGGQETQYF. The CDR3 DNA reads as TGTGCCAGCAGCTCCTGGACAGGGGGCCAAGAGACCCAGTACTTC.

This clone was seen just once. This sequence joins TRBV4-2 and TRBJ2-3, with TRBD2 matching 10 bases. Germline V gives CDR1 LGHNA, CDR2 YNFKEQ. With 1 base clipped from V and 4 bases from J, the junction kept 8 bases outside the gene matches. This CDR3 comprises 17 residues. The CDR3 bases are TGTGCCAGCAGCCAAGCTTCCGGGACTAGCGCGGCAGATACGCAGTATTTT. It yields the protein CASSQASGTSAADTQYF.

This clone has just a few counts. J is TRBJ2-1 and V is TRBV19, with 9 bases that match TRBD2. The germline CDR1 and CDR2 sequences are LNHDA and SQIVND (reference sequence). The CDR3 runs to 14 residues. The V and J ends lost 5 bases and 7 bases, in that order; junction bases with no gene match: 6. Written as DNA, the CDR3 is TGTGCCAGTAGTGGGCGGGGGGGGACAAATGAGCAGTTCTTC. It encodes CASSGRGGTNEQFF.

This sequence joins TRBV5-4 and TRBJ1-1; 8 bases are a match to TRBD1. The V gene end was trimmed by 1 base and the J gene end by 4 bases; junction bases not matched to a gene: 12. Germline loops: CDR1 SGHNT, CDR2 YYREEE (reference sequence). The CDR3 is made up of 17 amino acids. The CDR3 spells CASSLRQGAGVGTEAFF. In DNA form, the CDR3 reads TGTGCCAGCAGCTTGCGGCAGGGGGCAGGAGTAGGCACTGAAGCTTTCTTT.

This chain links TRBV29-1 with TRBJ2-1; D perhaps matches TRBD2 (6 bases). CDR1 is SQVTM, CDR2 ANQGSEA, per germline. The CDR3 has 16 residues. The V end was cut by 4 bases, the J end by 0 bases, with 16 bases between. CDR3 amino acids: CSVVSGLPSSYNEQFF. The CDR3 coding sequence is TGCAGCGTTGTGTCGGGACTCCCGAGCTCCTACAATGAGCAGTTCTTC.

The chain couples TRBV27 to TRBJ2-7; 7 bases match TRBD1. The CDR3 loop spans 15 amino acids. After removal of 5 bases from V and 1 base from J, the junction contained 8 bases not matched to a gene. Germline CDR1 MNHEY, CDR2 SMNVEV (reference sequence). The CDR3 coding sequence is TGTGCCAGCAGTCCGACGACAGGGAAATCCTACGAGCAGTACTTC. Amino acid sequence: CASSPTTGKSYEQYF.

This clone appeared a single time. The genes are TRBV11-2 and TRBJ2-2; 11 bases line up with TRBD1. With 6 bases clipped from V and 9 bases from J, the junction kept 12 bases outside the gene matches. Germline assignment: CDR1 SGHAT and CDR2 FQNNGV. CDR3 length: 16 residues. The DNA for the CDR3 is TGTGCCAGCAGTCGCAGTGGGACAGGGGGTCTCCGGGAGCTGTTTTTT. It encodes CASSRSGTGGLRELFF.

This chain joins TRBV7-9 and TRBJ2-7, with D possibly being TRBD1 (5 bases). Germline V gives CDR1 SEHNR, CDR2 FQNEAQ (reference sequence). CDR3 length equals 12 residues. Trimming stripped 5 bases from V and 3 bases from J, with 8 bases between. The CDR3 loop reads CASSPRDYEQYF. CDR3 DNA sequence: TGTGCCAGCAGCCCCAGGGACTACGAGCAGTACTTC. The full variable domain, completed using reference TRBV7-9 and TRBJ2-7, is DTGVSQNPRHKITKRGQNVTFRCDPISEHNRLYWYRQTLGQGPEFLTYFQNEAQLEKSRLLSDRFSAERPKGSFSTLEIQRTEQGDSAMYLCASSPRDYEQYFGPGTRLTVT.

CDR3 in amino acids: CASSSGGNSYEQYF. The CDR3 bases are TGTGCCAGCAGCAGCGGGGGGAACTCCTACGAGCAGTACTTC. The V and J genes are TRBV6-5 and TRBJ2-7; 9 bases are a match to TRBD2. J gave up 0 bases and V 6 bases, and 3 bases lay outside the gene matches. The CDR3 is 14 residues long. The germline gives CDR1 MNHEY, CDR2 SVGAGI.

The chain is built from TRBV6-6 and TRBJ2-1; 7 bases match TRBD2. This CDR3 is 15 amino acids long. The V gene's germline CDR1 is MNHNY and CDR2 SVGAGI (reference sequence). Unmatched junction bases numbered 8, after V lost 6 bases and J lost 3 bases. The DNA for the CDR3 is TGTGCCAGCAGCCCGGGACTATGGGGCTACAATGAGCAGTTCTTC. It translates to CASSPGLWGYNEQFF.

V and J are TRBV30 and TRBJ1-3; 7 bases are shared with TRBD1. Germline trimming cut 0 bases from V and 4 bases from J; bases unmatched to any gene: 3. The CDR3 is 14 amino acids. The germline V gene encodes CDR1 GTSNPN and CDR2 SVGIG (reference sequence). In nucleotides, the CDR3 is TGTGCCTGGAGTGTACGGGGACAGGGAAACACCATATATTTT. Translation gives CAWSVRGQGNTIYF.

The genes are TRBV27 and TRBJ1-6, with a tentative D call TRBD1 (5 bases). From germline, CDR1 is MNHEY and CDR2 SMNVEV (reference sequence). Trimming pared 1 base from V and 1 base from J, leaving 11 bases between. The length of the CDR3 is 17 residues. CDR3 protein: CASSLFGGESYNSPLHF. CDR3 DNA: TGTGCCAGCAGTTTATTCGGGGGGGAATCCTATAATTCACCCCTCCACTTT.